Presented here are 24 T cell receptor beta chains from one specimen sequenced in a study of regulatory T cells in long-lasting Graves disease. Arm-PCR with iRepertoire HTBI primers amplified the CDR3 regions for these TCR beta libraries. TCRdb fed the multiplex PCR reads into MiXCR, producing one record per CDR3 protein. The table lists around 400,000 distinct CDR3 sequences, 23% of them singletons, with about a quarter in the top ten. As for time point: persistent/refractory GD, antithyroid drugs over 5 years with positive TRAb. After RNA was extracted from PBMCs, the TCR library was made from it. The material was peripheral blood mononuclear cells (PBMCs), obtained when the disease was refractory, from a patient treated with antithyroid drugs. The receptors here all came from a female donor with Graves disease.

This chain uses TRBV19 with TRBJ2-5, with D perhaps matching TRBD1 or TRBD2 (7 bases each). Germline-derived CDR1 and CDR2 are LNHDA and SQIVND (reference sequence). This CDR3 has 17 amino acids. With 6 bases removed from V and 5 bases from J, the gap between germline ends came to 25 bases. CDR3 in DNA: TGTGCCAGTAGCCTCAGCGGGAAGGGGGCTATTGGGGAGACCCAGTACTTC. Its protein product is CASSLSGKGAIGETQYF.

V and J are TRBV20-1 and TRBJ2-5, with a possible D match to TRBD2 (5 bases). The length of the CDR3 is 13 residues. V was pared by 5 bases and J by 7 bases, with 17 bases between. CDR1 is DFQATT, CDR2 SNEGSKA, per germline (reference sequence). CDR3 nucleotides: TGCAGTGCTGCCCGAGAGGGCGGCGGGACCCAGTACTTC. Translating it yields CSAAREGGGTQYF.

This clonotype was recorded a few times. The chain is built from TRBV12-3 or TRBV12-4 and TRBJ2-2, with D maybe TRBD1 (6 bases). The ends were cut back, 6 bases at V and 7 bases at J, with 12 bases in the middle. The CDR3 extends over 13 amino acids. The CDR3 DNA reads TGTGCCAGCAGCCACAGGGAAGGCGGGGAGCTGTTTTTT. Translation gives CASSHREGGELFF.

This clonotype was recorded many times. This sequence joins TRBV7-8 and TRBJ1-5; D is undetermined. Trimming cost V 3 bases and J 0 bases, with 6 bases left between them. CDR1 SGHVS and CDR2 FQNEAQ come from the germline V gene. The CDR3 covers 14 residues. This CDR3 reads CASSFEDSNQPQHF. The CDR3 DNA follows: TGTGCCAGCAGCTTCGAAGATAGCAATCAGCCCCAGCATTTT. Looking up the rest from reference TRBV7-8 and TRBJ1-5 gives the full variable domain: GAGVSQSPRYKVAKRGQDVALRCDPISGHVSLFWYQQALGQGPEFLTYFQNEAQLDKSGLPSDRFFAERPEGSVSTLKIQRTQQEDSAVYLCASSFEDSNQPQHFGDGTRLSIL.

This clonotype was counted only a few times. The chain is built from TRBV29-1 and TRBJ1-1; TRBD1 might be the D (5 bases). V was trimmed by 4 bases and J by 3 bases, leaving 15 bases between them. The V gene's germline CDR1 is SQVTM and CDR2 ANQGSEA. The length of the CDR3 is 14 residues. In DNA form, the CDR3 reads TGCAGCGTTGTTCTCGTGGGGCGAGACACTGAAGCTTTCTTT. Protein sequence: CSVVLVGRDTEAFF. Combining the CDR3 with reference TRBV29-1 and TRBJ1-1 gives the whole variable domain SAVISQKPSRDICQRGTSLTIQCQVDSQVTMMFWYRQQPGQSLTLIATANQGSEATYESGFVIDKFPISRPNLTFSTLTVSNMSPEDSSIYLCSVVLVGRDTEAFFGQGTRLTVV.

This clonotype has ten or more counts. Germline and junction disagree at one end, which may indicate a read error. This chain links TRBV12-3 or TRBV12-4 with TRBJ2-5; tentatively, D is TRBD1 (6 bases). This CDR3 comprises 12 residues. As DNA, the CDR3 is TGTGCCAGCAGTTTACAAGGAATCAGGGGAGACTTC. Translating it yields CASSLQGIRGDF.

The V gene is TRBV19, the J gene TRBJ1-1; 9 nucleotides match TRBD1. After removal of 7 bases from V and 1 base from J, the junction contained 7 bases not matched to a gene. The CDR3 spans 15 residues. The germline V gene has CDR1 LNHDA and CDR2 SQIVND (reference sequence). This CDR3 is CASKDRGQGNTEAFF. The CDR3 bases are TGTGCCAGTAAAGATCGGGGACAGGGGAACACTGAAGCTTTCTTT.

This clonotype occurred many times. The V gene is TRBV20-1, the J gene TRBJ2-1; 7 bases line up with TRBD2. Germline V gene sequence: CDR1 DFQATT, CDR2 SNEGSKA (reference sequence). CDR3 length equals 16 residues. Trimming removed 3 bases from V and 4 bases from J; junction bases left unmatched: 12. The CDR3 reads CSARFSGRGLYNEQFF. The CDR3 nucleotides read TGCAGTGCTAGGTTTTCGGGAAGGGGACTATACAATGAGCAGTTCTTC.

This clonotype was counted only a few times. This sequence joins TRBV12-3 or TRBV12-4 and TRBJ2-7, with 7 positions matching TRBD1. The length of the CDR3 is 15 residues. V lost 5 bases to trimming and J lost 5 bases; unmatched junction nucleotides: 12. The CDR3 protein is CASSRGGAGSDEQYF. The CDR3 nucleotides are TGTGCCAGCAGTCGAGGGGGCGCTGGGAGTGACGAGCAGTACTTC.

The J gene is TRBJ1-5, the V gene TRBV5-1, with TRBD1 matching over 7 bases. With 4 bases clipped from V and 7 bases from J, the junction kept 8 bases outside the gene matches. The CDR3 runs to 14 residues. CDR1 and CDR2 from the germline V gene are SGHRS and YFSETQ. CDR3 DNA: TGCGCCAGCAGCATGAGTCAGGGGGGACAGCCCCAGCATTTT. Its translation: CASSMSQGGQPQHF.

This clonotype has just a few counts. This sequence joins TRBV11-3 and TRBJ2-7, with 11 positions matching TRBD2. CDR1 is SGHNT and CDR2 is YENEEA in the germline V gene. This CDR3 region has 14 residues. The V gene end was trimmed by 10 bases and the J gene end by 1 base; junction bases not matched to a gene: 6. In nucleotides, the CDR3 is TGTGCCAAACTAGCGGGAGAAGTTTCCTACGAGCAGTACTTC. Residues: CAKLAGEVSYEQYF. The variable domain in full, completed from reference TRBV11-3 and TRBJ2-7, reads EAGVVQSPRYKIIEKKQPVAFWCNPISGHNTLYWYLQNLGQGPELLIRYENEEAVDDSQLPKDRFSAERLKGVDSTLKIQPAELGDSAVYLCAKLAGEVSYEQYFGPGTRLTVT.

The V and J genes are TRBV29-1 and TRBJ1-2; the match to TRBD1 covers 9 bases. Germline CDR1 and CDR2: SQVTM and ANQGSEA. J gave up 6 bases and V 5 bases, and 10 bases lay outside the gene matches. CDR3 length equals 14 residues. In DNA, the CDR3 is TGCAGCGTTCGTCACGGGACAGGGCTGGATGGCTACACCTTC. Its protein product is CSVRHGTGLDGYTF.

This clonotype has just a few counts. V and J are TRBV11-1 and TRBJ2-1; no clear D. This CDR3 contains 12 residues. CDR1 is SGHAT, CDR2 FQDESV, per germline (reference sequence). Trimming took 5 bases from V and 8 from J, leaving 10 bases between them. The CDR3, as DNA: TGTGCCAGCAGCCCCCGAGTGCATGAGCAGTTCTTC. This gives the protein CASSPRVHEQFF.

The table lists this clonotype with a few counts. The chain couples TRBV5-1 to TRBJ2-5; the match to TRBD1 covers 8 bases. The CDR3 loop spans 13 amino acids. V shed 3 bases and J 4 bases; nucleotides not matched to a gene: 2. Germline V CDR1 and CDR2: SGHRS, YFSETQ. CDR3 amino acids: CASSYQGAETQYF. The CDR3, as DNA: TGCGCCAGCAGCTATCAGGGGGCAGAGACCCAGTACTTC.

By share, this clonotype counts as medium-sized. The rearrangement links TRBV6-1 to TRBJ1-4; D uncertain. Trimming left V 7 bases short and J 7 bases short, with 22 bases between. The CDR3 totals 16 residues. Germline values: CDR1 MNHNS, CDR2 SASEGT. The CDR3, as DNA: TGTGCCAGCATTAGGTCGCCGGGCCGCGGAAGTGAAAAACTGTTTTTT. Translated, it gives CASIRSPGRGSEKLFF.

This clonotype occurred many times. V usage is TRBV24-1 and J usage is TRBJ1-6; D is uncertain. CDR3 length equals 14 residues. The V gene lost 4 bases and the J gene lost 6 bases, with 9 bases spanning the gap. Germline CDR1 KGHDR, CDR2 SFDVKD. The CDR3 region has the DNA TGTGCCACCAGTGAGGGTCGGCCTAATTCACCCCTCCACTTT. Translation: CATSEGRPNSPLHF.

This clonotype was found many times. The J gene is TRBJ2-2, the V gene TRBV30, with no clear D. V gave up 7 bases and J gave up 0 bases, with 12 bases separating them. Germline CDR1 and CDR2: GTSNPN and SVGIG (reference sequence). This CDR3 spans 14 amino acids. CDR3 in DNA: TGTGCCTCTCTATCTCGCGCGAACACCGGGGAGCTGTTTTTT. Translating it yields CASLSRANTGELFF.

The chain combines TRBV5-1 with TRBJ1-1; D is perhaps TRBD1 (6 bases). V lost 4 bases and J 6 bases, leaving 19 bases between the germline ends. Germline V gene lookup returns CDR1 SGHRS and CDR2 YFSETQ. The CDR3 extends over 15 amino acids. CDR3 sequence reads: CASSAWDKPSPEAFF. CDR3 DNA sequence: TGCGCCAGCAGCGCCTGGGACAAACCCTCCCCTGAAGCTTTCTTT.

This clonotype was seen repeatedly, ten times or more. CDR3 coding DNA: TGTGCCAGCAGCTTAGTCATCGGAGGGGGAAACTACGAGCAGTACTTC. Its translation: CASSLVIGGGNYEQYF. V and J are TRBV7-2 and TRBJ2-7; D possibly matches TRBD1 or TRBD2 (6 bases each). The germline V and J ends were trimmed by 1 base and 3 bases, with 16 bases remaining between them. The CDR3 loop spans 16 amino acids. CDR1 is SGHTA and CDR2 is FQGNSA in the germline V gene.

The V and J genes are TRBV20-1 and TRBJ2-6; D perhaps matches TRBD1 (6 bases). The germline V gene has CDR1 DFQATT and CDR2 SNEGSKA (reference sequence). V was clipped by 3 bases and J by 0 bases, with 15 bases between them. The CDR3 has 17 amino acids. The CDR3 sequence is CSASPGTSHSGANVLTF. The CDR3 DNA reads TGCAGTGCTAGTCCCGGGACATCACACTCTGGGGCCAACGTCCTGACTTTC.

This chain links TRBV30 with TRBJ2-5; the match to TRBD2 covers 14 bases. Germline V gene data show CDR1 as GTSNPN and CDR2 as SVGIG (reference sequence). This CDR3 region has 18 residues. Trimming cost V 1 base and J 4 bases; bases outside gene matches: 11. As DNA, the CDR3 is TGTGCCTGGAGTGCCCCCGGGACTAGCGGGAGTTTTGGAGAGACCCAGTACTTC. It codes for CAWSAPGTSGSFGETQYF.

This clonotype was seen at least ten times. V and J are TRBV7-9 and TRBJ2-5; D ambiguous. The CDR3 covers 12 residues. CDR1 and CDR2 from the germline V gene are SEHNR and FQNEAQ (reference sequence). The V and J ends lost 2 bases and 5 bases respectively, with 6 bases between them. CDR3 loop: CASSLRFETQYF. CDR3 nucleotide sequence: TGTGCCAGCAGCTTAAGGTTCGAGACCCAGTACTTC.

This clonotype was seen at least ten times. J is TRBJ2-7 and V is TRBV5-1; 8 nucleotides align to TRBD2. Per germline, CDR1 SGHRS and CDR2 YFSETQ. This CDR3 comprises 17 residues. Trimming removed 1 base from V and 0 bases from J; junction bases left unmatched: 9. CDR3 sequence (DNA): TGCGCCAGCAGCTTGAGTATAACTAGCGGATACTCCTACGAGCAGTACTTC. This codes for CASSLSITSGYSYEQYF.

The sample holds many counts of this clonotype. The rearrangement joins TRBV28 to TRBJ1-2; maybe TRBD1 (6 bases). The length of the CDR3 is 15 residues. Deletions cut 5 bases from V and 5 bases from J, with 18 bases between. The V gene's germline CDR1 is MDHEN and CDR2 SYDVKM. The CDR3 protein is CASSRWDKGPYGYTF. For the CDR3, the DNA is TGTGCCAGCAGTCGATGGGACAAGGGGCCATATGGCTACACCTTC.